This passage covers 8 T cell receptor beta chains from one sample sequenced in a study of T cell changes during pregnancy in multiple sclerosis. Clones were read by immunoSEQ multiplex PCR, and TCRdb kept only the in-frame ones, dropping some. The sample holds more than 60,000 clones, around 90% seen once. This specimen was peripheral blood, taken before pregnancy. These receptors originate from a female donor with multiple sclerosis, enrolled in a pregnancy study.

V is TRBV4-1 and J is TRBJ2-7; D might be TRBD1 (6 bases). This CDR3 has 15 amino acids. Germline V gene data show CDR1 as MGHRA and CDR2 as YSYEKL. V was clipped by 4 bases and J by 0 bases, with 13 bases between them. CDR3 amino acids: CASSPLTGSSYEQYF. The CDR3 DNA is TGCGCCAGCAGCCCCCTGACAGGAAGCTCCTACGAGCAGTACTTC.

The V call is TRBV19, the J call TRBJ1-1; D may be TRBD1 (5 bases). This CDR3 has 15 residues. Per the germline V gene, CDR1 is LNHDA and CDR2 is SQIVND (reference sequence). V was shortened by 2 bases and J by 4 bases, with 14 bases between the two germline ends. CDR3 nucleotide sequence: TGTGCCAGTAGTATAAGTCGGGGGGTGGGCACTGAAGCTTTCTTT. Protein: CASSISRGVGTEAFF.

This clone was seen a single time. The genes are TRBV6-1 and TRBJ2-7; D possibly corresponds to TRBD2 (5 bases). The V gene's germline CDR1 is MNHNS and CDR2 SASEGT. The CDR3 loop spans 13 amino acids. Between the trimmed V and J ends, which lost 3 bases and 2 bases, there was a span of 8 bases. The CDR3 region has the DNA TGTGCCAGCAGTGACGGGGTACCCTACGAGCAGTACTTC. Its protein product is CASSDGVPYEQYF.

The chain combines TRBV29-1 with TRBJ2-3, with 11 bases that match TRBD2. CDR1 and CDR2 from the germline V gene are SQVTM and ANQGSEA. CDR3 length: 14 amino acids. Unmatched junction bases numbered 4, after V lost 6 bases and J lost 2 bases. The CDR3 sequence is CSVVAGGLTDTQYF. In DNA form, the CDR3 reads TGCAGCGTGGTAGCGGGGGGGCTCACAGATACGCAGTATTTT.

The chain uses TRBV4-3 and TRBJ1-6; 10 positions match TRBD1. This CDR3 region has 15 residues. V was pared by 4 bases and J by 6 bases, with 3 bases of the junction left unmatched. Germline V lookup: CDR1 LGHNA, CDR2 YSLEER. The CDR3 loop is CASSLDRGLNSPLHF. CDR3 nucleotide sequence: TGCGCCAGCAGCCTAGACAGGGGGCTTAATTCACCCCTCCACTTT.

This rearrangement joins TRBV9 to TRBJ1-6; D unresolved. V was cut by 0 bases and J by 8 bases, with 12 bases left in between. CDR3 length: 15 residues. Germline CDR1 SGDLS, CDR2 YYNGEE. Written as DNA, the CDR3 is TGTGCCAGCAGCGTAGACCCCGCAGAAGATTCACCCCTCCACTTT. Translation gives CASSVDPAEDSPLHF. Drawing the rest from reference TRBV9 and TRBJ1-6, the complete variable domain is DSGVTQTPKHLITATGQRVTLRCSPRSGDLSVYWYQQSLDQGLQFLIQYYNGEERAKGNILERFSAQQFPDLHSELNLSSLELGDSALYFCASSVDPAEDSPLHFGNGTRLTVT.

CDR3 DNA: TGTGCCAGCGTACTGGCGGGGGGTCAAGAGACCCAGTACTTC. It encodes CASVLAGGQETQYF. The chain recombines TRBV7-9 with TRBJ2-5, with TRBD2 identical over 8 bases. Germline CDR1 reads SEHNR; CDR2 reads FQNEAQ (reference sequence). With 8 bases clipped from V and 2 bases from J, the junction kept 7 bases outside the gene matches. The CDR3 has 14 amino acids. The variable domain in full, completed from reference TRBV7-9 and TRBJ2-5, reads DTGVSQNPRHKITKRGQNVTFRCDPISEHNRLYWYRQTLGQGPEFLTYFQNEAQLEKSRLLSDRFSAERPKGSFSTLEIQRTEQGDSAMYLCASVLAGGQETQYFGPGTRLLVL.

The chain uses TRBV6-1 and TRBJ1-5, with TRBD1 matching 7 bases. Germline CDR1 is MNHNS and CDR2 is SASEGT. CDR3 length: 14 amino acids. The junction had 9 bases not matched to a gene; V was cut back by 8 bases and J by 5 bases. The CDR3 here is CASGRTGAHQPQHF. CDR3 bases: TGTGCCAGCGGAAGGACAGGCGCACATCAGCCCCAGCATTTT.